A single sample is the source of the 20 T cell receptor beta chains below, sequenced in a study of T-cell reconstitution after alpha-beta-depleted transplantation in children. Unique molecular identifiers were incorporated during preparation of the TCRbeta library. In TCRdb, the PCR reads were re-called with MiXCR into one record per CDR3 protein. The sample lists about 980,000 distinct CDR3 sequences; 25% to 30% were seen once. Sequencing used PBMCs, mostly from graft donor cells, obtained 360 days after TCRalphabeta/CD19-depleted stem cell transplant. These receptors were obtained from a boy in the first two years of life who had a stem cell transplant for SCID, so the T cells may come from the graft donor.

The genes are TRBV20-1 and TRBJ2-7, with D possibly matching TRBD2 (5 bases). V was clipped by 3 bases and J by 0 bases, with 15 bases between them. CDR3 length: 15 amino acids. Germline V CDR1 and CDR2: DFQATT, SNEGSKA (reference sequence). The CDR3 region has the DNA TGCAGTGCTAGGAAGGACGGGGTACGCTCCTACGAGCAGTACTTC. This gives the protein CSARKDGVRSYEQYF.

This clonotype was recorded a few times. The rearrangement links TRBV12-3 or TRBV12-4 to TRBJ1-5, with a possible D match to TRBD1 (5 bases). This CDR3 is built from 17 residues. V lost 2 bases and J lost 4, with 18 bases in between. The CDR3 here is CASSLFGGVSRNQPQHF. The CDR3 DNA sequence: TGTGCCAGCAGTTTATTCGGAGGGGTGAGTAGGAATCAGCCCCAGCATTTT.

In DNA form, the CDR3 reads TGTGCCAGCAGTCCCAATACGCCGAGCAGTTACGAGCAGTACTTC. It encodes CASSPNTPSSYEQYF. V usage is TRBV12-3 or TRBV12-4 and J usage is TRBJ2-7; D is undetermined. Trimming left V 5 bases short and J 4 bases short, with 18 bases between. This CDR3 region has 15 residues.

This clonotype was detected a few times. J is TRBJ2-2 and V is TRBV5-1, with TRBD1 matching over 10 bases. J gave up 4 bases and V 4 bases, and 7 bases lay outside the gene matches. CDR1 and CDR2 (germline): SGHRS, YFSETQ. The length of the CDR3 is 16 residues. For the CDR3, the DNA is TGCGCCAGCAGCCTGCGGGGACAGGGGATCACCGGGGAGCTGTTTTTT. Protein: CASSLRGQGITGELFF.

This rearrangement joins TRBV12-3 or TRBV12-4 to TRBJ2-7, with D tentatively TRBD2 (5 bases). V lost 3 bases, J lost 4 bases, and 13 bases lay in between. The CDR3 consists of 14 residues. The CDR3 region is CASSFLGKAYEQYF. Here the CDR3 DNA reads TGTGCCAGCAGTTTTCTCGGGAAGGCGTACGAGCAGTACTTC.

The chain carries TRBV12-3 or TRBV12-4 and TRBJ2-1; D might be TRBD1 or TRBD2, each matching 6 bases. Trimming left V 7 bases short and J 12 bases short, with 16 bases between. The CDR3 consists of 12 residues. CDR3 amino acids: CASTLPGGGQFF. CDR3 in DNA: TGTGCCAGCACCCTTCCCGGGGGCGGGCAGTTCTTC.

The V gene is TRBV9, the J gene TRBJ1-5; D is uncertain. In germline, CDR1 is SGDLS, CDR2 YYNGEE. The V end was cut by 3 bases, the J end by 4 bases, with 14 bases between. The CDR3 is 15 amino acids. The CDR3 DNA reads TGTGCCAGCAGCGACACCGGATTGAGGAATCAGCCCCAGCATTTT. Its translation is CASSDTGLRNQPQHF.

This clonotype was counted only a few times. The V and J genes are TRBV29-1 and TRBJ2-7; D is possibly TRBD2 (6 bases). This CDR3 comprises 17 residues. The germline V gene has CDR1 SQVTM and CDR2 ANQGSEA. Trimming left V 1 base short and J 1 base short, with 20 bases between. The CDR3 protein is CSVEAPWWEANSYEQYF. CDR3 nucleotides: TGCAGCGTTGAAGCACCGTGGTGGGAGGCAAATTCCTACGAGCAGTACTTC.

The chain combines TRBV5-1 with TRBJ2-1; 12 bases fit TRBD2. After removal of 1 base from V and 9 bases from J, the junction contained 11 bases not matched to a gene. Germline lookup yields CDR1 SGHRS and CDR2 YFSETQ. The CDR3 is 17 amino acids. The CDR3 DNA follows: TGCGCCAGCAGCTTGCCCCTAGCGGGGGGGATAGTAGGTGAGCAGTTCTTC. Translating gives CASSLPLAGGIVGEQFF.

This clonotype was counted once. The CDR3 DNA is TGCAGTGCTAGAGATGGGAGAGGGTCGAACACCGGGGAGCTGTTTTTT. Translating it yields CSARDGRGSNTGELFF. The rearrangement joins TRBV20-1 to TRBJ2-2; D is perhaps TRBD2 (5 bases). This CDR3 is 16 amino acids long. Trimming left V 0 bases short and J 0 bases short, with 11 bases between. The germline CDR1 and CDR2 sequences are DFQATT and SNEGSKA (reference sequence).

The CDR3 DNA reads TGCAGTGCTAGAGATTCCCGCTTGCCTAGCAATCAGCCCCAGCATTTT. This gives the protein CSARDSRLPSNQPQHF. The rearrangement uses TRBV20-1 and TRBJ1-5; D gene ambiguous. The CDR3 is 16 amino acids. Germline CDR1 is DFQATT and CDR2 is SNEGSKA (reference sequence). Trimming took 0 bases from V and 0 from J, leaving 12 bases between them.

This clonotype was picked up a small number of times. The J gene is TRBJ2-7, the V gene TRBV10-3; D gene unclear. In germline, CDR1 is ENHRY, CDR2 SYGVKD. The CDR3 sequence is 16 residues long. Trimming took 1 base from V and 0 from J, leaving 13 bases between them. Here the CDR3 DNA reads TGTGCCATCAGTGAGTTAGGTCAGATTAACTCCTACGAGCAGTACTTC. This sequence encodes CAISELGQINSYEQYF.

In its sample, this clonotype was seen a few times. This sequence joins TRBV28 and TRBJ2-2, with D uncertain. Germline lookup yields CDR1 MDHEN and CDR2 SYDVKM. The CDR3 sequence is 13 residues long. V was pared by 2 bases and J by 6 bases, with 7 bases between. CDR3 DNA sequence: TGTGCCAGCAGTTTAACCCCCGCCGGGGAGCTGTTTTTT. Amino acid sequence: CASSLTPAGELFF.

The chain is built from TRBV5-1 and TRBJ2-1, with 7 bases lining up with TRBD2. The CDR3 has 15 residues. Germline V lookup: CDR1 SGHRS, CDR2 YFSETQ. The J segment lost 10 bases and the V segment lost 0 bases, leaving 10 bases of the junction unmatched. CDR3: CASSLVGLDNEEQFF. For the CDR3, the DNA is TGCGCCAGCAGCTTGGTAGGACTAGACAATGAGGAGCAGTTCTTC. Full variable domain (outside the CDR3, taken from reference TRBV5-1 and TRBJ2-1): KAGVTQTPRYLIKTRGQQVTLSCSPISGHRSVSWYQQTPGQGLQFLFEYFSETQRNKGNFPGRFSGRQFSNSRSEMNVSTLELGDSALYLCASSLVGLDNEEQFFGPGTRLTVL.

This clonotype was counted between two and nine times. The rearrangement uses TRBV7-3 and TRBJ1-3; D not resolved. Germline V gene lookup returns CDR1 SGHTA and CDR2 FQGTGA. Trimming shortened V by 5 bases and J by 0 bases, and 11 bases separated the two germline ends. The CDR3 length is 15 residues. CDR3 loop: CASSPAGSSGNTIYF. The CDR3 bases are TGTGCCAGCAGCCCAGCGGGGAGCTCTGGAAACACCATATATTTT.

The chain links TRBV7-3 to TRBJ1-1; D is ambiguous. The length of the CDR3 is 13 residues. Trimming removed 2 bases from V and 6 bases from J, with 10 bases in between. From germline, CDR1 is SGHTA and CDR2 FQGTGA. The CDR3 region is CASSLLQGSEAFF. The CDR3 DNA reads TGTGCCAGCAGCTTACTTCAAGGTTCTGAAGCTTTCTTT. Looking up the rest from reference TRBV7-3 and TRBJ1-1 gives the full variable domain: GAGVSQTPSNKVTEKGKYVELRCDPISGHTALYWYRQSLGQGPEFLIYFQGTGAADDSGLPNDRFFAVRPEGSVSTLKIQRTERGDSAVYLCASSLLQGSEAFFGQGTRLTVV.

This clonotype was seen only a few times. V usage is TRBV5-1 and J usage is TRBJ1-1, with D possibly being TRBD1 (6 bases). The CDR3 runs to 15 residues. V was shortened by 4 bases and J by 8 bases, with 21 bases between the two germline ends. The germline V gene encodes CDR1 SGHRS and CDR2 YFSETQ. The CDR3 DNA follows: TGCGCCAGCAGCGCGCGACCAGGGGTGACAACCGAAGCTTTCTTT. It is translated as CASSARPGVTTEAFF.

In its sample, this clonotype was seen a few times. The V call is TRBV7-3, the J call TRBJ2-1, with 9 bases matching TRBD2. The CDR3 loop spans 15 amino acids. Germline V gene data show CDR1 as SGHTA and CDR2 as FQGTGA. J gave up 6 bases and V 2 bases, and 5 bases lay outside the gene matches. The DNA of the CDR3 is TGTGCCAGCAGCTTAGCAGGCGGGGGGGCCAATGAGCAGTTCTTC. Protein product: CASSLAGGGANEQFF.

This clonotype was counted at least ten times. This chain uses TRBV28 with TRBJ2-1; a possible D gene is TRBD1 (6 bases). The CDR3 covers 12 residues. Between the trimmed V and J ends, which lost 6 bases and 7 bases, there was a span of 10 bases. The germline CDR1 and CDR2 sequences are MDHEN and SYDVKM. CDR3 amino acids: CASSKDSNEQFF. CDR3 in DNA: TGTGCCAGCAGCAAGGACAGTAATGAGCAGTTCTTC. Combining the CDR3 with reference TRBV28 and TRBJ2-1 gives the whole variable domain DVKVTQSSRYLVKRTGEKVFLECVQDMDHENMFWYRQDPGLGLRLIYFSYDVKMKEKGDIPEGYSVSREKKERFSLILESASTNQTSMYLCASSKDSNEQFFGPGTRLTVL.

In its sample, this clonotype was seen a few times. V gene TRBV7-9 combines with J gene TRBJ2-1, with 11 bases matching TRBD1. The ends lost 7 bases at V and 8 bases at J; junction bases unmatched: 7. The CDR3 loop spans 14 amino acids. Germline V gene sequence: CDR1 SEHNR, CDR2 FQNEAQ (reference sequence). The CDR3: CASNYRDRGDEQFF. In DNA form, the CDR3 reads TGTGCCAGCAACTACCGGGACAGGGGGGATGAGCAGTTCTTC.